This T cell receptor beta chain stems from a study of molecular identifiers for immune sequencing clone quantification. Study findings and constraints: Whereas clones above 20 RNA copies held under 1% of naive-cell molecules, they held over 98% of effector molecules.

Germline-derived CDR1 and CDR2 are LNHDA and SQIVND (reference sequence). The V end was cut by 4 bases, the J end by 0 bases, with 16 bases between. This CDR3 has 17 amino acids. This clonotype has at least ten counts. No antigen is known for it. Methods described previously were used for bulk TCR libraries, and listed TCR primers were applied. TCRdb re-derived calls from the PCR reads in MiXCR, one entry per CDR3 protein. The table includes approximately 320,000 distinct CDR3 sequences, under 25% detected once. The chain has TRBV19 and TRBJ2-4; D remains ambiguous. The origin of this receptor is a human donor in good health. Some libraries in this study had Jurkat cell RNA spiked in. The sample taken for sequencing was naive CD8+ T cells from blood, with Jurkat cell RNA spiked in. Described subset: FACS-sorted CD8+CD4-CCR7+CD45RA+ naive T cells. CDR3 DNA: TGTGCCAGTAGTACTATACCCATTCAGGAAGCCAAAAACATTCAGTACTTC. This encodes CASSTIPIQEAKNIQYF.